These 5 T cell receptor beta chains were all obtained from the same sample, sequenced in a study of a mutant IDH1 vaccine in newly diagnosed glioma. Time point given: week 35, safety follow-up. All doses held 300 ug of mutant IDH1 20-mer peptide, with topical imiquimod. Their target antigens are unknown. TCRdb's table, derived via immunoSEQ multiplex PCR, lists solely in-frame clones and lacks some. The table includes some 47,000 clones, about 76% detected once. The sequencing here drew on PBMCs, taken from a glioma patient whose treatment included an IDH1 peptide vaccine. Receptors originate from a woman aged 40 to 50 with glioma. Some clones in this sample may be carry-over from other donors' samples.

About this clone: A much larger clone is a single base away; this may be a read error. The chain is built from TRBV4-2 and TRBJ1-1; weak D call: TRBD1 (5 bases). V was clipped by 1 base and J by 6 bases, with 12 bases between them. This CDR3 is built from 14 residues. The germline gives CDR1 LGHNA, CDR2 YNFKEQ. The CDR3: CASSQVGGRAEAFF. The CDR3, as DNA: TGTGCCAGCAGCCAAGTTGGGGGTAGAGCTGAAGCTTTCTTT.

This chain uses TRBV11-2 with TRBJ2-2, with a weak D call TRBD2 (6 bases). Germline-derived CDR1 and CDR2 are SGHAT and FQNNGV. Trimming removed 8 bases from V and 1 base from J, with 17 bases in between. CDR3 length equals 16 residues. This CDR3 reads CASLRAGQGNTGELFF. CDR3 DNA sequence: TGTGCCAGCCTTAGGGCGGGGCAAGGGAACACCGGGGAGCTGTTTTTT.

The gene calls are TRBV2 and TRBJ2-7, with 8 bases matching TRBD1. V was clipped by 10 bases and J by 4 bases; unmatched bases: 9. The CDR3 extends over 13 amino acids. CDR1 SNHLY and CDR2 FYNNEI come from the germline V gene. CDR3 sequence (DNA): TGTGCCAACGGACAGGGTGGTTTTTACGAGCAGTACTTC. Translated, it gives CANGQGGFYEQYF.

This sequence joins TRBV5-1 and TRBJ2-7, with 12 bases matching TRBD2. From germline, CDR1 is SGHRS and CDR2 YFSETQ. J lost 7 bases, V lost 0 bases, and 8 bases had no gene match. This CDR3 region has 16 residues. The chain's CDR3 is CASSLEGLAGLGEQYF. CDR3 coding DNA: TGCGCCAGCAGCTTGGAGGGACTAGCGGGTTTGGGGGAGCAGTACTTC. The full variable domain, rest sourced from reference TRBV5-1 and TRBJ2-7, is KAGVTQTPRYLIKTRGQQVTLSCSPISGHRSVSWYQQTPGQGLQFLFEYFSETQRNKGNFPGRFSGRQFSNSRSEMNVSTLELGDSALYLCASSLEGLAGLGEQYFGPGTRLTVT.

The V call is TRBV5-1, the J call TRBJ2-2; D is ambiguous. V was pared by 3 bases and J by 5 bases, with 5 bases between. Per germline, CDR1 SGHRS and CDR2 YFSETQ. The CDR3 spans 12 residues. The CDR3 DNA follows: TGCGCCAGCAGCTATGGGACCGGGGAGCTGTTTTTT. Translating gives CASSYGTGELFF.